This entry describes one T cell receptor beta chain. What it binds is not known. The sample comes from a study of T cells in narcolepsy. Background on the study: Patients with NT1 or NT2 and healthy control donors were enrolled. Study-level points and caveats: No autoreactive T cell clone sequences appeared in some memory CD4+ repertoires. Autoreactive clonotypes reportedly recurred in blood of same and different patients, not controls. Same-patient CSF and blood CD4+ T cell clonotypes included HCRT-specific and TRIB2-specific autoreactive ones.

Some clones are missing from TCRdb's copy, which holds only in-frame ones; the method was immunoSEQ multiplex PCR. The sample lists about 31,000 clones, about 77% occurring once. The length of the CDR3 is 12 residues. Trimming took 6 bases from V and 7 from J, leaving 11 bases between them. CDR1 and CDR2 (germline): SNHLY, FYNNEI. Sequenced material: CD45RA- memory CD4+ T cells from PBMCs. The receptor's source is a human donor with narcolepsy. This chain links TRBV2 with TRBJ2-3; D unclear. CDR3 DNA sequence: TGTGCCAGCAGAACTACCGCAAATACGCAGTATTTT. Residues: CASRTTANTQYF.